This is a list of T cell receptor beta chains from one sample in a study of control samples from healthy donors and cancer patients. Assay: immunoSEQ multiplex PCR; the TCRdb copy retains only in-frame clones and omits some. The sample has 110,000 to 150,000 clones, around 94% seen once. The sequenced sample consisted of blood. These receptors came from a middle-aged man in good health. The conserved cysteine and the conserved F or W are not part of the CDR3 here. A D gene is named only where the DNA matches it firmly.

J gene | D gene | V gene | CDR3 protein
TRBJ2-7 | NA | TRBV28 | ASSHPDSYEQY
TRBJ1-2 | TRBD1 | TRBV2 | ASSDRVYYGYT
TRBJ2-1 | TRBD1 | TRBV9 | ASSPRQGGLNEQF
TRBJ2-2 | NA | TRBV5-1 | ASSLMTGGSGELF
TRBJ1-5 | NA | TRBV19 | ASTPPGHSNQPQH
TRBJ2-2 | TRBD2 | TRBV5-1 | ASLAGATNTGELF
TRBJ1-5 | NA | TRBV27 | ASRRTYSNQPQH
TRBJ1-2 | NA | TRBV7-2 | ASSLAGQPNYGYT
TRBJ2-1 | TRBD1 | TRBV2 | ASFRDRGF
TRBJ1-1 | NA | TRBV13 | ASSLHFGVPEAF
TRBJ2-3 | NA | TRBV7-6 | ASSKGIGTDTQY
TRBJ2-5 | NA | TRBV27 | ASRTDGYQETQY
TRBJ1-1 | NA | TRBV6-2/TRBV6-3 | ASSHDSFDSGTEAF
TRBJ2-2 | NA | TRBV3-1/TRBV3-2 | ASSRRAIANTGELF
TRBJ1-2 | NA | TRBV28 | ASSPWTAADYGYT
TRBJ2-1 | TRBD2 | TRBV9 | ASSVAGTSGIIDEQF
TRBJ1-2 | NA | TRBV9 | ASSVGRNYGYT
TRBJ2-3 | TRBD2 | TRBV2 | ASSEGGLAGISSTDTQY
TRBJ1-5 | TRBD1 | TRBV6-1 | ASSEIGGTGNQPQH
TRBJ1-1 | NA | TRBV29-1 | SVVDPRGTSTEAF
TRBJ1-5 | TRBD1 | TRBV11-2 | ASSLSGGSNQPQH
TRBJ2-7 | NA | TRBV7-9 | ASSLQRTYEQY
TRBJ1-1 | NA | TRBV12-5 | ASGLGGPEAF
TRBJ1-1 | NA | TRBV18 | ASSPLSEPNTEAF
TRBJ2-3 | TRBD2 | TRBV18 | ASSPGLAGEVDTQY
TRBJ1-2 | TRBD1 | TRBV18 | ASSPRTGGGYT
TRBJ1-3 | NA | TRBV6-6 | ASGEGVAGNTIY
TRBJ1-2 | NA | TRBV6-5 | ASSPGGPSGYT
TRBJ1-1 | NA | TRBV18 | ASSPGLNTEAF
TRBJ2-4 | NA | TRBV25-1 | ASKAKNIQY
TRBJ1-2 | NA | TRBV11-2 | ASSSIQRYGYT
TRBJ2-7 | TRBD2 | TRBV5-4 | ASSLTLSGRGSYEQY
TRBJ1-1 | NA | TRBV5-6 | ASSLLGGLQDTEAF
TRBJ2-1 | NA | TRBV5-1 | ASRDGYSYNEQF
TRBJ1-5 | TRBD1 | TRBV19 | ASSIGTGNNQPQH
TRBJ2-1 | NA | TRBV19 | ASSMDTYPTGNEQF
TRBJ1-1 | NA | TRBV5-1 | ASSLALPAEAF
TRBJ2-1 | TRBD1 | TRBV5-1 | ASHFGTGDEQF
TRBJ1-6 | TRBD1 | TRBV5-6 | ASSQLRGPDSPLH
TRBJ2-7 | NA | TRBV7-9 | ASSSRSYEQY
TRBJ2-1 | TRBD1 | TRBV7-9 | ATATDRVSYNEQF
TRBJ1-1 | NA | TRBV3-1/TRBV3-2 | ASSQVQGGAF
TRBJ1-2 | NA | TRBV18 | ASSQQGRRNYGYT
TRBJ1-4 | NA | TRBV4-1 | ASSQVSARLGEKLF
TRBJ1-4 | TRBD1 | TRBV6-5 | ASRRTGEKLF
TRBJ2-7 | NA | TRBV7-9 | ASSLGGNLGEQY
TRBJ1-1 | NA | TRBV12-3/TRBV12-4 | ATRFGTEAF
TRBJ1-2 | TRBD1 | TRBV14 | ASMRTGTNYGYT
TRBJ1-1 | TRBD1 | TRBV10-1 | ASSSLRGPASNTEAF
TRBJ2-5 | NA | TRBV18 | ASSPRQGPGETQY
TRBJ1-2 | TRBD1 | TRBV6-2/TRBV6-3 | ASSYSSRGTGGSGYT
TRBJ1-5 | TRBD1 | TRBV27 | ASRYGQGRNQPQH
TRBJ1-4 | TRBD1 | TRBV7-2 | ASSFWTGGGEKLF
TRBJ2-2 | TRBD1 | TRBV7-9 | ASSLVGGDHPELF
TRBJ1-3 | NA | TRBV6-6 | ASSTRGASSGNTIY
TRBJ2-3 | TRBD2 | TRBV13 | ASSLVGEIAGDIKGAADTQY
TRBJ1-1 | NA | TRBV6-5 | ASKNRDQAF